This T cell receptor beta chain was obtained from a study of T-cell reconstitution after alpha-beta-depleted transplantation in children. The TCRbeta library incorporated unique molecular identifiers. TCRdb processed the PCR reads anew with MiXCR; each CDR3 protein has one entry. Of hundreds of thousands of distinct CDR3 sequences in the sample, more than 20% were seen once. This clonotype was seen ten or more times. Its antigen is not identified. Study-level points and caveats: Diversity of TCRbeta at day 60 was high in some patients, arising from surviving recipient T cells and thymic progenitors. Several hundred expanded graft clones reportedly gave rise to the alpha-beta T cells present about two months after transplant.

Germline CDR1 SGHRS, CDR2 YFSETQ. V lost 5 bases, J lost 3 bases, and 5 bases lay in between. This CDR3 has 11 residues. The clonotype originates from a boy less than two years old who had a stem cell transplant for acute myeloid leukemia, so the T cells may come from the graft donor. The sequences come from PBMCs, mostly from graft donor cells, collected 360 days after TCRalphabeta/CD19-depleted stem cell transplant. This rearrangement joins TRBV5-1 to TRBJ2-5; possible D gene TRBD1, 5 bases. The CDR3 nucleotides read TGCGCCAGCAGACAGGAAGAGACCCAGTACTTC. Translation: CASRQEETQYF.